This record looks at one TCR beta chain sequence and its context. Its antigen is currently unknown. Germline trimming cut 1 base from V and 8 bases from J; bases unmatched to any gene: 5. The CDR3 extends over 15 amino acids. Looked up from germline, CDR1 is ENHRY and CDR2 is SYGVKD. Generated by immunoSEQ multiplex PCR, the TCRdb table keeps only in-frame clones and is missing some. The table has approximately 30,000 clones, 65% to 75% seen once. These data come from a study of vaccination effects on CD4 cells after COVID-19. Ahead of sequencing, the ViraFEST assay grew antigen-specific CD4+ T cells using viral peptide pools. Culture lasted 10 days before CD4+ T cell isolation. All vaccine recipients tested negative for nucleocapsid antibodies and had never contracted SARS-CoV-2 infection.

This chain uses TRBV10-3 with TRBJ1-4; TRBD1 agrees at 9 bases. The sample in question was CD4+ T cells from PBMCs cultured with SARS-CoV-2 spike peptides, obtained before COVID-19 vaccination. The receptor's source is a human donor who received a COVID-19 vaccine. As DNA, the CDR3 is TGTGCCATCAGTGAGTTTGGACAGGGGCCCGAAAAACTGTTTTTT. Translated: CAISEFGQGPEKLFF.